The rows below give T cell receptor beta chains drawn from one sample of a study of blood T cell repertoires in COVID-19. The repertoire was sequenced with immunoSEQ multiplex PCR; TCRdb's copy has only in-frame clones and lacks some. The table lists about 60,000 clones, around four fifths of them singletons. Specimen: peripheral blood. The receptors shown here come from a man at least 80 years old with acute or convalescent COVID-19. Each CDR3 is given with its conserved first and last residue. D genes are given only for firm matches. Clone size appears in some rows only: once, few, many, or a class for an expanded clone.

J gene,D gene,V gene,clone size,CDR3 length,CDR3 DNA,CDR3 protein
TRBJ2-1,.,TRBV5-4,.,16,TGTGCCAGCAGACTTCTAACAGGGAACCCTAACAATGAGCAGTTCTTC,CASRLLTGNPNNEQFF
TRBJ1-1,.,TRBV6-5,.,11,TGTGCCAGCAGTTCACAGGATGAAGCTTTCTTT,CASSSQDEAFF
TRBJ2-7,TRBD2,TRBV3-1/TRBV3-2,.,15,TGTGCCAGCAGCCAGGGAGGCGGGGGGTTCTACGAGCAGTACTTC,CASSQGGGGFYEQYF
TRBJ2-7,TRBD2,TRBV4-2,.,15,TGTGCCAGCAGCCCACGGACTAGCCAAACCTACGAGCAGTACTTC,CASSPRTSQTYEQYF
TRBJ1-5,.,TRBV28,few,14,TGTGCCAGCAGTGCCAGGGATAGCAATCAGCCCCAGCATTTT,CASSARDSNQPQHF
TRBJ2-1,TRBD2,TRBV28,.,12,TGTGCCAGCAGCCGACCGGGGACTAAACGGATCTTC,CASSRPGTKRIF
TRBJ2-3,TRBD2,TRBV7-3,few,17,TGTGCCAGCAGCCGTGGACTAGCGGGCCTGTCCACAGATACGCAGTATTTT,CASSRGLAGLSTDTQYF
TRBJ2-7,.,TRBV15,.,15,TGTGCCACCAGCACAGAATTGACAGGCCACTACGAGCAGTACTTC,CATSTELTGHYEQYF
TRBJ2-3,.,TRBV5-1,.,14,TGCGCCAGCAGCTACAACGTGGGCACAGATACGCAGTATTTT,CASSYNVGTDTQYF
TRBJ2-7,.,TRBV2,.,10,TGTGCCAGCAGTGTATACGAGCAGTACTTC,CASSVYEQYF
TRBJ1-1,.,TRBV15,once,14,TGTGCCACCAGCAGAGACAGGATGAACACTGAAGCTTTCTTT,CATSRDRMNTEAFF
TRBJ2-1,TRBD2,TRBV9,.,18,TGTGCCAGCCATCGCGGACTAGCGGGGGGGTCACGGGGCAATGAGCAGTTCTTC,CASHRGLAGGSRGNEQFF
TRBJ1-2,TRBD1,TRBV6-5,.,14,TGTGCCAGCAGCGACAGGGGTTCGGACTATGGCTACACCTTC,CASSDRGSDYGYTF
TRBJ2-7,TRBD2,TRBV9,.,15,TGTGCCAGCAGCGTAGATCCTAGCGGACCCTACGAGCAGTACTTC,CASSVDPSGPYEQYF
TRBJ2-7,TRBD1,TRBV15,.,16,TGTGCCACCAGCAGAGCGGCCGGGACAGGGGTTGGCGAGCAGTACTTC,CATSRAAGTGVGEQYF
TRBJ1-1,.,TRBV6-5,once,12,TGTGCCAGCAGGACAGTAAACACTGAAGCTTTCTTT,CASRTVNTEAFF
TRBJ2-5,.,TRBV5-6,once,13,TGTGCCAGCAGCTTGTACAGACAAGAGACCCAGTACTTC,CASSLYRQETQYF
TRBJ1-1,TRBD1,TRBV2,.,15,TGTGCCAGCAGAGCCCCGGGACAGGGGGGAACTGAAGCTTTCTTT,CASRAPGQGGTEAFF
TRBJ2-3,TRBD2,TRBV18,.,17,TGTGCCAGCTCACAGTATTCGCTAGCGGGGAACTCAGATACGCAGTATTTT,CASSQYSLAGNSDTQYF
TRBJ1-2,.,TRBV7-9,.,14,TGTGCCAGCAGCTTATCGGGGGTTCGCTATGGCTACACCTTC,CASSLSGVRYGYTF
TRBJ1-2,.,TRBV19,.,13,TGTGCCAGTAACTACAGGGAGGGGTATGGCTACACCTTC,CASNYREGYGYTF
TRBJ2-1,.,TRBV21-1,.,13,TGTGCCAGCAGCAACCCGTCCCCCAATGAGCAGTTCTTC,CASSNPSPNEQFF
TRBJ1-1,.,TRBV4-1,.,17,TGCGCCAGCAGCCAAGACGACTTGGGGGGGATGAACACTGAAGCTTTCTTT,CASSQDDLGGMNTEAFF
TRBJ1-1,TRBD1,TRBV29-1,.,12,TGCAGCGTCACACAGGGGGCGACTGAAGCTTTCTTT,CSVTQGATEAFF
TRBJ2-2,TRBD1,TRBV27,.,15,TGTGCCAGCAGTCTAGACAGGGGAGACACCGGGGAGCTGTTTTTT,CASSLDRGDTGELFF
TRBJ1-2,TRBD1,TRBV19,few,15,TGTGCCAGCAACCGACAGGGGCTTGGTGACTATGGCTACACCTTC,CASNRQGLGDYGYTF
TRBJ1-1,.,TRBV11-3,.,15,TGTGCCAGCAGCCAAAGGAGAGGGAAGAACACTGAAGCTTTCTTT,CASSQRRGKNTEAFF
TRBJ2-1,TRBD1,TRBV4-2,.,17,TGTGCCAGCAGCCATGCCCCGGGACAGGGGAGAAACAATGAGCAGTTCTTC,CASSHAPGQGRNNEQFF
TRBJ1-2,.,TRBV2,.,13,TGTGCCAGCAGTATACAGGGTATCGCTGGCTACACCTTC,CASSIQGIAGYTF
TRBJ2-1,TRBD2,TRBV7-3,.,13,TGTGCCAGCAGAGACAGCGGGACCAATGAGCAGTTCTTC,CASRDSGTNEQFF
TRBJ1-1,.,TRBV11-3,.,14,TGTGCCAGCAGCTTAGTCCCCTATTTCACTGAAGCTTTCTTT,CASSLVPYFTEAFF
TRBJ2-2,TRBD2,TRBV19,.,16,TGTGCCAGTAGTGGGACTAGGACAGCAGGGCCCGGGGAGCTGTTTTTT,CASSGTRTAGPGELFF
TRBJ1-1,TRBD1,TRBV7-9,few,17,TGTGCCAGCAGCCCGATCGGACAGGGGAGATCGAACACTGAAGCTTTCTTT,CASSPIGQGRSNTEAFF
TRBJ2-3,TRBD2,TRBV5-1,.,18,TGCGCCAGCGGATTACACCCTGGGACTAGCGGGGGCACAGATACGCAGTATTTT,CASGLHPGTSGGTDTQYF
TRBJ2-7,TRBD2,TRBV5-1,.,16,TGCGCCAGCAGCTCCATCCCCAGCGGGGCGGGCTACGAGCAGTACTTC,CASSSIPSGAGYEQYF
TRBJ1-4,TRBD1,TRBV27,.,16,TGTGCCAGCAGCGCTAGGACAGGGAATGGGTACGGAAAACTGTTTTTT,CASSARTGNGYGKLFF
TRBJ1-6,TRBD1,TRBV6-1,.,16,TGTGCCAGCAACGAAGCCGGGGACAGGAGATTTCGGGCCCTCCACTTT,CASNEAGDRRFRALHF
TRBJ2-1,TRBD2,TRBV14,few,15,TGTGCCAGCAGCCCAGGGAGACTAGCCTTGGATGAGCAGTTCTTC,CASSPGRLALDEQFF
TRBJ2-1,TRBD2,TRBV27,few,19,TGTGCCAGCAGTCCCCTCATCACCCCGAGCGGGAAGCCACACAATGAGCAGTTCTTC,CASSPLITPSGKPHNEQFF
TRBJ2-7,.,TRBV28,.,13,TGTGCCAGCATGGAGTTTAGCTCCTACGAGCAGTACTTC,CASMEFSSYEQYF